This T cell receptor beta chain was sequenced during a study of graft-versus-host responses after intestinal transplantation. The protocol was immunoSEQ multiplex PCR, while the TCRdb copy is restricted to in-frame clones and leaves out a portion. Here the sample spans 85,000 to 90,000 clones, about 90% being singletons. With regard to this clone: Its target is not known.

The clonotype was recovered from a human donor who received an intestinal transplant. The sequencing used unstimulated CD4+ T cells sorted from spleen or lymph node cells, collected before intestinal transplant.

The CDR3 loop reads CASVGGFYNEQFF. DNA of the CDR3: TGTGCCAGCGTCGGGGGATTCTACAATGAGCAGTTCTTC. The chain recombines TRBV2 with TRBJ2-1; weak D call: TRBD2 (6 bases). V was clipped by 8 bases and J by 3 bases, with 11 bases between them. In germline, CDR1 is SNHLY, CDR2 FYNNEI. This CDR3 comprises 13 residues.